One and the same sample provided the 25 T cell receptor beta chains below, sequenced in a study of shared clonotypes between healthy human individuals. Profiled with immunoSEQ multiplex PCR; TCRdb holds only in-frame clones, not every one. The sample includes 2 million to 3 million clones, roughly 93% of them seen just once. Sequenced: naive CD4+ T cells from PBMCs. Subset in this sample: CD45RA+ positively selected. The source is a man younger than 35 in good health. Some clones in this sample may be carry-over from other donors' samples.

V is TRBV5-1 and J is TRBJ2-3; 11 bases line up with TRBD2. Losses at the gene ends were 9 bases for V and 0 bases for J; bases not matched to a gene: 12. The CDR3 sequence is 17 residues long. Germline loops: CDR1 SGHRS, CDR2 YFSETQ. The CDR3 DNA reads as TGCGCCACGACTCGGGGGACTAGCGGCCCTAGCACAGATACGCAGTATTTT. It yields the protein CATTRGTSGPSTDTQYF.

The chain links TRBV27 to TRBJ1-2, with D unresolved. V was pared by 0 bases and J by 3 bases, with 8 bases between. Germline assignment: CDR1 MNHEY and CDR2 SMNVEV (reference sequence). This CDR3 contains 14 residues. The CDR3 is CASSLSRRYYGYTF. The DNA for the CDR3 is TGTGCCAGCAGTTTATCACGGCGGTACTATGGCTACACCTTC.

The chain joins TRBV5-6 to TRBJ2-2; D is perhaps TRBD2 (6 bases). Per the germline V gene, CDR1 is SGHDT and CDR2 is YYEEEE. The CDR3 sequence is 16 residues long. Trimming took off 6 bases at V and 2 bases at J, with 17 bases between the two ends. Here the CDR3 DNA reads TGTGCCAGCAACCCTTGGGCGGGAACCAACACCGGGGAGCTGTTTTTT. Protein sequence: CASNPWAGTNTGELFF.

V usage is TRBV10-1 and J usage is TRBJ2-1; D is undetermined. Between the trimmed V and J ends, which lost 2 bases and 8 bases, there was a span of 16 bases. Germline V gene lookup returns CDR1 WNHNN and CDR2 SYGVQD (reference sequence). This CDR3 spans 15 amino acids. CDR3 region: CASSEGPARWDEQFF. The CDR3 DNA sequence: TGCGCCAGCAGTGAGGGGCCAGCCCGGTGGGATGAGCAGTTCTTC.

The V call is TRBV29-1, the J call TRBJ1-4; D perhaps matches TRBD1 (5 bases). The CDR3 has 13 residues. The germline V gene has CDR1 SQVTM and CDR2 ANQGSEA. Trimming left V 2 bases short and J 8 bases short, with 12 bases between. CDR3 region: CSVEPGLGEKLFF. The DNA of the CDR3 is TGCAGCGTTGAACCGGGGCTGGGGGAAAAACTGTTTTTT.

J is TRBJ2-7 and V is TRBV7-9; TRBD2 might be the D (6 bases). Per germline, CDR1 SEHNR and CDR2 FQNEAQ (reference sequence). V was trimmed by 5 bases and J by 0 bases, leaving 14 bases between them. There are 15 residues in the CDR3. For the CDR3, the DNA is TGTGCCAGCAGCAGGAGGGTACTAAACTCCTACGAGCAGTACTTC. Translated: CASSRRVLNSYEQYF.

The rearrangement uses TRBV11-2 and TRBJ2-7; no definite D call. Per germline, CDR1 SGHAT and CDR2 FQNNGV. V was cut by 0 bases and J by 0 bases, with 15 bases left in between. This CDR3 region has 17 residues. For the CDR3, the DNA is TGTGCCAGCAGCTTAGATTCTTGGGGAACCAGCTCCTACGAGCAGTACTTC. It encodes CASSLDSWGTSSYEQYF. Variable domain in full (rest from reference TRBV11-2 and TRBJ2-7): EAGVAQSPRYKIIEKRQSVAFWCNPISGHATLYWYQQILGQGPKLLIQFQNNGVVDDSQLPKDRFSAERLKGVDSTLKIQPAKLEDSAVYLCASSLDSWGTSSYEQYFGPGTRLTVT.

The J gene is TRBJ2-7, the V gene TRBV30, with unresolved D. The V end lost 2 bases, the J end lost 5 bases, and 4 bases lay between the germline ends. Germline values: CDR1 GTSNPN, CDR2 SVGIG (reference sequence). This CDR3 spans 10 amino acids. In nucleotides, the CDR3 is TGTGCCTGGAGTATGGACGAGCAGTACTTC. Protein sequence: CAWSMDEQYF.

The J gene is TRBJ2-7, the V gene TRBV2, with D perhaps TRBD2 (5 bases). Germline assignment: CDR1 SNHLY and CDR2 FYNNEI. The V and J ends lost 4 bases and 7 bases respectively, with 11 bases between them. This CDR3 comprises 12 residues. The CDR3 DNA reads TGTGCCAGCAGTGGGGGTTCGGGGGAGCAGTACTTC. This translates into CASSGGSGEQYF.

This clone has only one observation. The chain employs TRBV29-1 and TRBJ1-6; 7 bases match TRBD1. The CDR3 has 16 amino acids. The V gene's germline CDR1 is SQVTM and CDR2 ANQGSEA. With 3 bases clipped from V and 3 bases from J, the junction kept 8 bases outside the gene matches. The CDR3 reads CSVEGTDLNYNSPLHF. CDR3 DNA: TGCAGCGTTGAGGGGACAGATCTTAACTATAATTCACCCCTCCACTTT.

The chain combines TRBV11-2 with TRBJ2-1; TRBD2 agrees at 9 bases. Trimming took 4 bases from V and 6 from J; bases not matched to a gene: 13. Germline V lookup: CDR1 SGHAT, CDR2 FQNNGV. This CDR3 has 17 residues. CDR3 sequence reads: CASSSLWAGGPGNEQFF. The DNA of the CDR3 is TGTGCCAGCAGCTCCCTCTGGGCGGGAGGGCCGGGCAATGAGCAGTTCTTC.

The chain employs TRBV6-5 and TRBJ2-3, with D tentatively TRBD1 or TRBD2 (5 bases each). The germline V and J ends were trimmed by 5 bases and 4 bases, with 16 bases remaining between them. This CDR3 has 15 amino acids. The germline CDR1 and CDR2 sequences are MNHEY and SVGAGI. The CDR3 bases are TGTGCCAGCAGTCCCGGGACCCTGATGTCAGATACGCAGTATTTT. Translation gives CASSPGTLMSDTQYF.

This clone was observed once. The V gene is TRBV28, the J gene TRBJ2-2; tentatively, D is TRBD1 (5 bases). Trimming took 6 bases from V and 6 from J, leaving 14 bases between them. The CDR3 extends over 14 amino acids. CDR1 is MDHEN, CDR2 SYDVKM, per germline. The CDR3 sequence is CASSPMEGAGELFF. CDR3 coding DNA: TGTGCCAGCAGCCCCATGGAAGGGGCCGGGGAGCTGTTTTTT.

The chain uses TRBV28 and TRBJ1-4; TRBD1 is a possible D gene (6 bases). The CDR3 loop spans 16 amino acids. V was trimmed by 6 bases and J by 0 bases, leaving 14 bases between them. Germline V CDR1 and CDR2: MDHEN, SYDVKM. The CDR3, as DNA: TGTGCCAGCAGCACTCGGGGGGCTGCAACTAATGAAAAACTGTTTTTT. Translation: CASSTRGAATNEKLFF. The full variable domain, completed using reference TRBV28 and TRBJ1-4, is DVKVTQSSRYLVKRTGEKVFLECVQDMDHENMFWYRQDPGLGLRLIYFSYDVKMKEKGDIPEGYSVSREKKERFSLILESASTNQTSMYLCASSTRGAATNEKLFFGSGTQLSVL.

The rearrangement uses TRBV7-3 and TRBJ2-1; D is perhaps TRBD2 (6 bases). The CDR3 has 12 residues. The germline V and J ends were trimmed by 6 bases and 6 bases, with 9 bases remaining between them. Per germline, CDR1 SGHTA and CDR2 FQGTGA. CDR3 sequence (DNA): TGTGCCAGCAGTGCGGGGTTCAATGAGCAGTTCTTC. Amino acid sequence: CASSAGFNEQFF.

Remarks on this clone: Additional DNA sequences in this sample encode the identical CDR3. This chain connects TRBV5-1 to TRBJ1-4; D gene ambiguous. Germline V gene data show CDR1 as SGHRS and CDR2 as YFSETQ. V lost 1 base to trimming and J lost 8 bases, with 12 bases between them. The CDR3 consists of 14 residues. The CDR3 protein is CASSLSGSGEKLFF. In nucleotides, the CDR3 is TGCGCCAGCAGCTTGAGCGGGTCTGGAGAAAAACTGTTTTTT.

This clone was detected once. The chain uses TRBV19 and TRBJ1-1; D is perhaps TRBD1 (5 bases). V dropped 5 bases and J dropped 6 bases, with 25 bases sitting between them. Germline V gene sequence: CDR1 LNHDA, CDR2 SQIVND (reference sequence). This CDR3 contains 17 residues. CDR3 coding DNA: TGTGCCAGTAGTCGAGGAGACATGGGACGCCCGGGGGCTGAAGCTTTCTTT. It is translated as CASSRGDMGRPGAEAFF.

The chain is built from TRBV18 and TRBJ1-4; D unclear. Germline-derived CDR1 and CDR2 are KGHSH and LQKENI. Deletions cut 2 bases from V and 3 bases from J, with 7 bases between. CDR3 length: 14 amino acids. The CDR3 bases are TGTGCCAGCTCACCAGGGTACGCTAATGAAAAACTGTTTTTT. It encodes CASSPGYANEKLFF.

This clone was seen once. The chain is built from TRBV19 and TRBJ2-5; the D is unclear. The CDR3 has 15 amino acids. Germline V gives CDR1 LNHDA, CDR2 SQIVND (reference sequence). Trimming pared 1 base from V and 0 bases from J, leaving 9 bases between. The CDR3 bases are TGTGCCAGTAGTATAGGGCAGAATTACCAAGAGACCCAGTACTTC. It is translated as CASSIGQNYQETQYF.

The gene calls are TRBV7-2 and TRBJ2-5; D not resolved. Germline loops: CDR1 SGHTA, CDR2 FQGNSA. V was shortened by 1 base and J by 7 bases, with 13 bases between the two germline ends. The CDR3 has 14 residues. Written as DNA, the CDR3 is TGTGCCAGCAGCTTAGGTACAGTCTGGGGGACCCAGTACTTC. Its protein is CASSLGTVWGTQYF. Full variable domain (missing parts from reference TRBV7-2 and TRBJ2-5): GAGVSQSPSNKVTEKGKDVELRCDPISGHTALYWYRQSLGQGLEFLIYFQGNSAPDKSGLPSDRFSAERTGGSVSTLTIQRTQQEDSAVYLCASSLGTVWGTQYFGPGTRLLVL.

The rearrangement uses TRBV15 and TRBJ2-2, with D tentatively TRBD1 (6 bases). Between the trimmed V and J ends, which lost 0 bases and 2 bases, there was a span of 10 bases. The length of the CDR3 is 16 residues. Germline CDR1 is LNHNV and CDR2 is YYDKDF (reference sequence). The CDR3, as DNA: TGTGCCACCAGCAGAGATGGACAGATAAACACCGGGGAGCTGTTTTTT. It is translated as CATSRDGQINTGELFF.

CDR3 sequence: CASSGEGDTGELFF. DNA of the CDR3: TGTGCCAGCAGTGGTGAAGGGGACACCGGGGAGCTGTTTTTT. The chain employs TRBV2 and TRBJ2-2; the D gene is possibly TRBD1 (5 bases). The CDR3 consists of 14 residues. Germline V CDR1 and CDR2: SNHLY, FYNNEI. Trimming took off 4 bases at V and 3 bases at J, with 9 bases between the two ends.

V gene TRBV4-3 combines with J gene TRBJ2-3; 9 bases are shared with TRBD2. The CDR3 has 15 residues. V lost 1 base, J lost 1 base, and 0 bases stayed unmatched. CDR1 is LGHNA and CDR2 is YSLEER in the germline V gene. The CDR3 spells CASSQGLAGTDTQYF. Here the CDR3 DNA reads TGCGCCAGCAGCCAAGGACTAGCGGGCACAGATACGCAGTATTTT.

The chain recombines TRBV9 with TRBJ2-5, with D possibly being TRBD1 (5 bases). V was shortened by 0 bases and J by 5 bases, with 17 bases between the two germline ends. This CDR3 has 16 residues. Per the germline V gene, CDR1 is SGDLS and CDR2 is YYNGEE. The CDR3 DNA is TGTGCCAGCAGCGTAGGCCCTCGTGACAGCAGGGAGACCCAGTACTTC. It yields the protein CASSVGPRDSRETQYF.

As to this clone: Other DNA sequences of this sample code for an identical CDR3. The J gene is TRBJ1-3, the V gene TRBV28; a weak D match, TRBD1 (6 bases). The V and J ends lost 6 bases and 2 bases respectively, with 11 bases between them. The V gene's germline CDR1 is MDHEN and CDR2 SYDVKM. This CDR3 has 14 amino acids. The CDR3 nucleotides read TGTGCCAGCAGCTCACAGGGAGCTGGAAACACCATATATTTT. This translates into CASSSQGAGNTIYF.